This T cell receptor beta chain comes out of a study of blood T cell repertoires in COVID-19. The overall study: Spain, Italy and the United States supplied samples that represented acute and convalescent COVID-19. T cells, B-cell-depleted T cells, or PBMCs provided the cDNA or gDNA that served as material.

Profiling relied on immunoSEQ multiplex PCR, and the TCRdb table lists in-frame clones only, not all of them. The data show 250,000 to 300,000 clones, about nine tenths seen once. This CDR3 spans 14 amino acids. The TCR sequence derives from a woman younger than 45 with COVID-19, enrolled during active disease. The chain carries TRBV21-1 and TRBJ2-1; the D call of TRBD1 is as the table states it, not checked on the DNA. TRBV21-1 is tagged as a pseudogene. The sequencing sample was made of peripheral blood. CDR3: CASSHDSSYNEQFF. The CDR3 region has the DNA TGTGCCAGCAGCCACGACAGCTCCTACAATGAGCAGTTCTTC.